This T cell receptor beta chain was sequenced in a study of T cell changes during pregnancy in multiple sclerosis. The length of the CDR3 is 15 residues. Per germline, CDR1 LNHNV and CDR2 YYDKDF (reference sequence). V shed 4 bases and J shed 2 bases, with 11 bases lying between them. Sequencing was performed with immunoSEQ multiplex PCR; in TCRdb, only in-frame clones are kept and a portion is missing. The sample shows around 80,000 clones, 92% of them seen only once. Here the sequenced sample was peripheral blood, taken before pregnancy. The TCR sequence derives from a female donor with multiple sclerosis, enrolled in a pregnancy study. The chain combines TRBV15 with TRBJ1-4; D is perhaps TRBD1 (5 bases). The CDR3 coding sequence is TGTGCCACCAGCAAGGCTAAGGGGACTAATGAAAAACTGTTTTTT. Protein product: CATSKAKGTNEKLFF.